Presented here are 2 T cell receptor beta chains from one specimen sequenced in a study of T cell repertoires in cytomegalovirus infection (dated by TCRdb to the late 2010s). Their antigens are not known. The label giving this sample's treatment or condition can be read as: in vitro stimulation with specific CMV peptide epitopes to enrich CMV-specific T cells. Sequencing used an Illumina HiSeq 1500. Clones were called with MiXCR by TCRdb after fastp trimmed the public reads at Q25, and only in-frame beta chains were retained. All rows with the same CDR3 protein become a single entry with the most common DNA and genes. Across this sample there are about 900,000 distinct CDR3 sequences, with roughly 31% seen only once. 13% of the sample goes to the ten largest clones. The specimen comprised cultured CD8+ T cells from PBMCs, sampled from culture after CMV antigen stimulation. The source is a human donor in good health (CMV status not recorded). Some clones in this sample may be carry-over from other donors' samples.

This clonotype was found many times. The chain carries TRBV7-2 and TRBJ2-1, with 10 bases identical to TRBD2. CDR1 is SGHTA, CDR2 FQGNSA, per germline. The CDR3 is made up of 17 amino acids. V gave up 2 bases and J gave up 3 bases; unmatched junction bases: 7. CDR3 region: CASSLRSAGGLYNEQFF. The CDR3 nucleotides read TGTGCCAGCAGCTTACGATCAGCGGGGGGGCTCTACAATGAGCAGTTCTTC. The complete variable domain, with remaining parts taken from reference TRBV7-2 and TRBJ2-1, reads GAGVSQSPSNKVTEKGKDVELRCDPISGHTALYWYRQSLGQGLEFLIYFQGNSAPDKSGLPSDRFSAERTGGSVSTLTIQRTQQEDSAVYLCASSLRSAGGLYNEQFFGPGTRLTVL.

The genes are TRBV7-9 and TRBJ1-2, with a tentative D call TRBD1 (6 bases). V was clipped by 5 bases and J by 6 bases, with 13 bases between them. CDR1 is SEHNR, CDR2 FQNEAQ, per germline (reference sequence). CDR3 length equals 13 residues. The DNA for the CDR3 is TGTGCCAGCAGCCCACCCGGGGGGCATGGCTACACCTTC. Amino acid sequence: CASSPPGGHGYTF.